The TCR beta chain under discussion was sequenced for a study of human T cells and chemical hapten exposure. Study-level information: Patch tests applied 0.01% DPC to the upper back and were scored after 6 days.

TCRdb processed the RACE reads anew with MiXCR; each CDR3 protein has one entry. The repertoire consists of fewer than 85,000 distinct CDR3 sequences, with about 9.4% occurring once and the leading ten covering approximately 2.3%. Time point described: patch test 2, 6 weeks after DPC sensitization. Treatment given: therapeutic diphenylcyclopropenone sensitization with weekly scalp DPC. Blood draws preceded each patch test application. Trimming took 4 bases from V and 2 from J; bases not matched to a gene: 7. This CDR3 comprises 15 residues. The germline gives CDR1 MDHEN, CDR2 SYDVKM. Study findings and constraints: Having alopecia, donors may respond immunologically unlike healthy people. Compared to controls, expanded TCRs made significantly more large clusters of similar CDR3s.

Note on this clonotype: The antigen is unknown.

This TCR was sampled from a woman in her twenties or thirties with alopecia areata. Some clones in this sample may be carry-over from other donors' samples. The genes are TRBV28 and TRBJ2-7; 8 nucleotides line up with TRBD1. Here the sequenced sample was whole blood, taken in connection with sensitization to the hapten diphenylcyclopropenone (DPC). CDR3 sequence: CASSSGGQGPYEQYF. The CDR3 DNA sequence: TGTGCCAGCAGTTCAGGAGGACAGGGCCCCTACGAGCAGTACTTC.